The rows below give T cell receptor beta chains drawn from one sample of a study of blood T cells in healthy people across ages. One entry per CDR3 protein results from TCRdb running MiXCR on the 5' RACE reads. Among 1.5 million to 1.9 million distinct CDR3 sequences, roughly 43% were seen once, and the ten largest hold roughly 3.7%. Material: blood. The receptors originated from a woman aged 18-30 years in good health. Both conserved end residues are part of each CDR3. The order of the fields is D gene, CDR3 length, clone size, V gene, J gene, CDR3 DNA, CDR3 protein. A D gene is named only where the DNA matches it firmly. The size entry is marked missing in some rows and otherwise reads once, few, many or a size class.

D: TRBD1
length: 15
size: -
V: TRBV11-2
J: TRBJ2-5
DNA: TGTGCCAGCAGCTTAGTCCAGGGGGCACACAATGAGCAGTACTTC
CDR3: CASSLVQGAHNEQYF

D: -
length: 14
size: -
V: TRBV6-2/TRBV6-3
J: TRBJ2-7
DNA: TGTGCCAGCAGTTTAACCCAGGGAGGTTGCGAGCAGTACTTC
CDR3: CASSLTQGGCEQYF

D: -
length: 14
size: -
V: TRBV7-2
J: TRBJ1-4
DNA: TGTGCCAGCAGCGGATACGGTTTTAATGAAAAACTGTTTTTT
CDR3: CASSGYGFNEKLFF

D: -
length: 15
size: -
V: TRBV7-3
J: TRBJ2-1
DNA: TGTGCCAGCAGCTTAATGACAAGCTCCTACAATGAGCAGTTCTTC
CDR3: CASSLMTSSYNEQFF

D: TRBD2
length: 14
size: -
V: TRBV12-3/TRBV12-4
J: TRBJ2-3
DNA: TGTGCCAGCAGCCTAGCGGGGGGGCCGAATACGCAGTATTTT
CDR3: CASSLAGGPNTQYF

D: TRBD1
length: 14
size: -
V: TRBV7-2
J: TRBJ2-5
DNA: TGTGCCAGCAGCCGCGACAGGGTGGTCAATGAGCAGTACTTC
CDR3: CASSRDRVVNEQYF

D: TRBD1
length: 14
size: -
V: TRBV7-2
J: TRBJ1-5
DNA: TGTGCCAGCAGCGTCGACAGGGGGTATCAGCCCCAGCATTTT
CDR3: CASSVDRGYQPQHF

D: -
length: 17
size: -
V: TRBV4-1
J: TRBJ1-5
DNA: TGCGCCAGCAGCGCCACCCGAATTTTGTTTCGAAATCAGCCCCAGCATTTT
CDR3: CASSATRILFRNQPQHF

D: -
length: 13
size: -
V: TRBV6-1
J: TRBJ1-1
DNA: TGTGCCACTTCACCAGGGGCGAACACTGAAGCTTTCTTT
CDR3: CATSPGANTEAFF

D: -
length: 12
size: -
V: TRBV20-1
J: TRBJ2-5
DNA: TGCAGTGCTAGAGCCGGACAAGAGACCCAGTACTTC
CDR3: CSARAGQETQYF

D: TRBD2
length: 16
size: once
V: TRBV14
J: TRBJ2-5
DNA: TGTGCCAGCAGCCAAGACGTTAGCGGGAGGGGTCACAAGCAGTACTTC
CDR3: CASSQDVSGRGHKQYF

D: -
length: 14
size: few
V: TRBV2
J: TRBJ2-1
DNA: TGTGCCAGCAGTGTATCGCGGGCTTACAATGAGCAGTTCTTC
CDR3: CASSVSRAYNEQFF

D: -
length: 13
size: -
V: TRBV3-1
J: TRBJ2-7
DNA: TGTGCCAGCAGCACCTGGGAGACGTACGAGCAGTACTTC
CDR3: CASSTWETYEQYF

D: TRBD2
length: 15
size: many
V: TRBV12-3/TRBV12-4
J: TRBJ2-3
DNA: TGTGCCAGCAGCTCCCTAGCGGGAGTCACAGATACGCAGTATTTT
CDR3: CASSSLAGVTDTQYF

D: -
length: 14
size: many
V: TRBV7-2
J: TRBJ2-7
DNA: TGTGCCAGCAGCTTAGGAGGCAGGAACTACGAGCAGTACTTC
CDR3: CASSLGGRNYEQYF

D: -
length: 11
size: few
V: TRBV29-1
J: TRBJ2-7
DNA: TGCAGCGCGTTACAAACCTACGAGCAGTACTTC
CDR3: CSALQTYEQYF